Presented here are 22 T cell receptor beta chains from one specimen sequenced in a study of cytomegalovirus exposure and HLA in healthy donors. With 60 Vbeta and 13 Jbeta primers, the PCR was carried out. The table came from immunoSEQ multiplex PCR; TCRdb's copy has only in-frame clones and leaves some out. The sample consists of approximately 280,000 clones, around 86% of them appearing once. Sample: PBMCs. All receptors come from a man aged 35 to 55 in good health and CMV-seropositive.

The genes are TRBV9 and TRBJ2-2; 16 bases are shared with TRBD2. Trimming at V came to 0 bases and at J to 0 bases, leaving 5 bases not matched to a gene. Per germline, CDR1 SGDLS and CDR2 YYNGEE. The CDR3 runs to 20 residues. DNA for the CDR3: TGTGCCAGCAGCGTAGCCGGGACTAGCGGGAGGGCCTCGAACACCGGGGAGCTGTTTTTT. Amino acid sequence: CASSVAGTSGRASNTGELFF.

The chain uses TRBV19 and TRBJ1-2, with TRBD1 matching over 9 bases. The CDR3 runs to 13 residues. V trimming: 10 bases; J trimming: 8 bases; junction bases outside the gene matches: 11. CDR1 LNHDA and CDR2 SQIVND come from the germline V gene (reference sequence). The CDR3 DNA follows: TGTGCCACCACAACGGGACAGGGAAGCGGCTACACCTTC. Its translation is CATTTGQGSGYTF.

As DNA, the CDR3 is TGTGCCAGCAGTAACAGCATCTACGAGCAGTACTTC. Amino acids: CASSNSIYEQYF. This sequence joins TRBV2 and TRBJ2-7; no clear D. This CDR3 comprises 12 residues. Trimming shortened V by 5 bases and J by 3 bases, and 8 bases separated the two germline ends. The germline V gene has CDR1 SNHLY and CDR2 FYNNEI.

This clone was observed a single time. V gene TRBV6-6 combines with J gene TRBJ1-2; D gene uncertain. Germline CDR1 reads MNHNY; CDR2 reads SVGAGI (reference sequence). Trimming took 3 bases from V and 0 from J, leaving 5 bases between them. The CDR3 runs 13 residues. The CDR3, as DNA: TGTGCCAGCAGTTATGGCACTAACTATGGCTACACCTTC. Amino acid sequence: CASSYGTNYGYTF.

V is TRBV5-1 and J is TRBJ2-1; 12 nucleotides align to TRBD2. V trimming: 0 bases; J trimming: 8 bases; junction bases outside the gene matches: 0. Germline values: CDR1 SGHRS, CDR2 YFSETQ. The CDR3 loop spans 14 amino acids. Here the CDR3 reads CASSLGLAGDEQFF. DNA for the CDR3: TGCGCCAGCAGCTTGGGACTAGCGGGGGATGAGCAGTTCTTC.

The CDR3 loop reads CASSFRLLGEFYEQYF. CDR3 DNA: TGTGCCAGCAGCTTTCGGCTCCTAGGAGAGTTCTACGAGCAGTACTTC. This chain uses TRBV11-2 with TRBJ2-7; D is undetermined. Germline CDR1 reads SGHAT; CDR2 reads FQNNGV. V was clipped by 3 bases and J by 3 bases, with 18 bases between them. This CDR3 has 16 residues.

V and J are TRBV11-2 and TRBJ2-7; TRBD2 matches at 10 bases. The CDR3 consists of 17 residues. Germline V lookup: CDR1 SGHAT, CDR2 FQNNGV. Unmatched junction bases numbered 6, after V lost 1 base and J lost 0 bases. In DNA, the CDR3 is TGTGCCAGCAGCTTAGGTCCCGGACTAGCGGACTCCTACGAGCAGTACTTC. This encodes CASSLGPGLADSYEQYF. Full variable domain (outside the CDR3, taken from reference TRBV11-2 and TRBJ2-7): EAGVAQSPRYKIIEKRQSVAFWCNPISGHATLYWYQQILGQGPKLLIQFQNNGVVDDSQLPKDRFSAERLKGVDSTLKIQPAKLEDSAVYLCASSLGPGLADSYEQYFGPGTRLTVT.

The chain couples TRBV19 to TRBJ2-7; D possibly corresponds to TRBD2 (6 bases). Trimming removed 10 bases from V and 5 bases from J, with 15 bases in between. This CDR3 has 12 residues. Germline values: CDR1 LNHDA, CDR2 SQIVND (reference sequence). CDR3 in amino acids: CATSRGMDEQYF. In DNA form, the CDR3 reads TGTGCCACAAGCCGGGGGATGGACGAGCAGTACTTC.

V and J are TRBV4-2 and TRBJ2-3; tentatively, D is TRBD2 (6 bases). From germline, CDR1 is LGHNA and CDR2 YNFKEQ. This CDR3 spans 14 amino acids. Trimming stripped 4 bases from V and 2 bases from J, with 10 bases between. In DNA, the CDR3 is TGTGCCAGCAGCCTCCGGGACTTCACAGATACGCAGTATTTT. Encoded protein: CASSLRDFTDTQYF.

The chain couples TRBV19 to TRBJ2-1, with D possibly being TRBD1 (5 bases). V lost 3 bases and J 0 bases, leaving 12 bases between the germline ends. CDR3 size: 16 residues. Germline values: CDR1 LNHDA, CDR2 SQIVND (reference sequence). The CDR3 coding sequence is TGTGCCAGTAGTATTCAGGGATTCAGCTCCTACAATGAGCAGTTCTTC. Protein sequence: CASSIQGFSSYNEQFF.

V and J are TRBV6-1 and TRBJ1-5, with D hard to call. Between the trimmed V and J ends, which lost 1 base and 5 bases, there was a span of 15 bases. Germline CDR1 and CDR2: MNHNS and SASEGT. The CDR3 is 16 amino acids. CDR3 amino acids: CASSEVWTGGDQPQHF. The CDR3 coding sequence is TGTGCCAGCAGTGAAGTTTGGACGGGCGGGGATCAGCCCCAGCATTTT.

This clone is a singleton in its sample. The chain's CDR3 is CASSLRTGHNEQFF. As DNA, the CDR3 is TGTGCCAGCAGCTTGAGGACAGGGCACAATGAGCAGTTCTTC. The chain employs TRBV5-4 and TRBJ2-1; 8 positions match TRBD1. Germline V gene data show CDR1 as SGHNT and CDR2 as YYREEE (reference sequence). The CDR3 runs to 14 residues. V shed 1 base, J shed 5 bases, and the junction held 2 bases outside the gene matches.

This chain uses TRBV28 with TRBJ1-2, with TRBD1 matching 8 bases. Trimming removed 5 bases from V and 4 bases from J; junction bases left unmatched: 9. The CDR3 has 15 amino acids. Germline lookup yields CDR1 MDHEN and CDR2 SYDVKM. The CDR3 DNA follows: TGTGCCAGCAGTCCGGGACAGGCTCTAATCTATGGCTACACCTTC. Amino acid sequence: CASSPGQALIYGYTF.

The chain is built from TRBV28 and TRBJ2-2; D call uncertain. Per germline, CDR1 MDHEN and CDR2 SYDVKM. V was pared by 0 bases and J by 5 bases, with 7 bases between. This CDR3 has 14 amino acids. The CDR3 is CASSLWSSTGELFF. In DNA form, the CDR3 reads TGTGCCAGCAGTTTATGGTCCTCTACCGGGGAGCTGTTTTTT. Drawing the rest from reference TRBV28 and TRBJ2-2, the complete variable domain is DVKVTQSSRYLVKRTGEKVFLECVQDMDHENMFWYRQDPGLGLRLIYFSYDVKMKEKGDIPEGYSVSREKKERFSLILESASTNQTSMYLCASSLWSSTGELFFGEGSRLTVL.

This chain connects TRBV11-1 to TRBJ2-3, with 10 nucleotides matching TRBD1. Per the germline V gene, CDR1 is SGHAT and CDR2 is FQDESV (reference sequence). The V and J ends lost 6 bases and 2 bases, in that order; junction bases with no gene match: 5. This CDR3 contains 15 residues. The CDR3 nucleotides read TGTGCCAGCAGTTGGGACAGGGGAAACACAGATACGCAGTATTTT. Protein product: CASSWDRGNTDTQYF. The variable domain in full, completed from reference TRBV11-1 and TRBJ2-3, reads EAEVAQSPRYKITEKSQAVAFWCDPISGHATLYWYRQILGQGPELLVQFQDESVVDDSQLPKDRFSAERLKGVDSTLKIQPAELGDSAMYLCASSWDRGNTDTQYFGPGTRLTVL.

The chain links TRBV18 to TRBJ2-7, with a tentative D call TRBD2 (6 bases). The CDR3 spans 17 residues. The ends were cut back, 1 base at V and 2 bases at J, with 18 bases in the middle. Looked up from germline, CDR1 is KGHSH and CDR2 is LQKENI. For the CDR3, the DNA is TGTGCCAGCTCACCACGTGAGGGACTGGGGAATCCCTACGAGCAGTACTTC. Protein: CASSPREGLGNPYEQYF.

The gene calls are TRBV19 and TRBJ1-4; unclear D gene. V was clipped by 4 bases and J by 2 bases, with 14 bases between them. Germline CDR1 and CDR2: LNHDA and SQIVND (reference sequence). This CDR3 is built from 16 residues. CDR3 region: CASSKPTVSTNEKLFF. Written as DNA, the CDR3 is TGTGCCAGTAGTAAGCCTACAGTGTCGACTAATGAAAAACTGTTTTTT.

The rearrangement links TRBV4-3 to TRBJ2-5; 13 positions match TRBD2. The tail of the sequence fits TRBJ2-7 better, so the J call may be wrong. The CDR3 is 15 amino acids. CDR1 is LGHNA, CDR2 YSLEER, per germline. The CDR3 reads CASSQTSGGGYEQYF. CDR3 DNA: TGCGCCAGCAGCCAAACTAGCGGGGGGGGCTACGAGCAGTACTTC.

The V call is TRBV28, the J call TRBJ2-7; D possibly corresponds to TRBD1 (6 bases). Trimming pared 6 bases from V and 4 bases from J, leaving 25 bases between. The CDR3 runs to 17 residues. The germline V gene encodes CDR1 MDHEN and CDR2 SYDVKM. CDR3 protein: CASSLPRQGKRDYEQYF. CDR3 nucleotide sequence: TGTGCCAGCAGCCTTCCTCGTCAGGGGAAGAGAGATTACGAGCAGTACTTC.

V and J are TRBV5-6 and TRBJ2-7; D might be TRBD2 (6 bases). V was clipped by 0 bases and J by 4 bases, with 17 bases between them. The CDR3 is 16 residues long. CDR1 SGHDT and CDR2 YYEEEE come from the germline V gene. The chain's CDR3 is CASSLGEVRQAYEQYF. CDR3 bases: TGTGCCAGCAGCTTGGGGGAGGTACGACAAGCATACGAGCAGTACTTC.

This clone was found once. The J gene is TRBJ2-7, the V gene TRBV4-1; TRBD2 matches at 8 bases. Trimming at V came to 3 bases and at J to 1 base, leaving 11 bases not matched to a gene. The CDR3 consists of 17 residues. Germline CDR1 and CDR2: MGHRA and YSYEKL. The CDR3 DNA sequence: TGCGCCAGCAGCCAGGGACGAAGCGGGAGTACTTCCTACGAGCAGTACTTC. As protein: CASSQGRSGSTSYEQYF.

On this clone itself: Compared with germline, one end of the junction differs, possibly owing to a read error. The chain combines TRBV18 with TRBJ2-5; TRBD2 matches at 13 bases. There are 16 residues in the CDR3. Per germline, CDR1 KGHSH and CDR2 LQKENI. Written as DNA, the CDR3 is TGTGCCAGCTCACCGGGACTAGCGGGATCCCAAGGGACCCAGTACTTC. Protein product: CASSPGLAGSQGTQYF.